A single sample gave rise to the 30 T cell receptor beta chains below, sequenced in a study of blood T cell repertoires in COVID-19. TCRdb's table, derived via immunoSEQ multiplex PCR, lists solely in-frame clones and lacks some. The table shows around 150,000 clones, with 76% occurring only once. The sequencing sample was made of peripheral blood. The receptors here all came from a man aged 60 to 75 with acute or convalescent COVID-19.

The chain employs TRBV3-1 (or the pseudogene TRBV3-2) and TRBJ2-5; 14 nucleotides line up with TRBD2. This CDR3 is 15 amino acids long. Germline loops: CDR1 LGHDT, CDR2 YNNKEL (reference sequence). V dropped 4 bases and J dropped 5; count of bases not matched to a gene: 3. The CDR3 DNA reads TGTGCCAGCAGCCCTAGGACTAGCGGGAGGGAGACCCAGTACTTC. It yields the protein CASSPRTSGRETQYF.

With respect to this clone: Sequence at one end of the junction differs from germline and may be a read error. The chain carries TRBV3-1 (or the pseudogene TRBV3-2) and TRBJ2-1; D is undetermined. Germline V lookup: CDR1 LGHDT, CDR2 YNNKEL (reference sequence). CDR3 length: 12 residues. CDR3 coding DNA: TGTGCAAGCAGCTTTACCTACAATGAGCAGTTCTTC. Its translation: CASSFTYNEQFF.

This chain joins TRBV7-9 and TRBJ2-2, with TRBD2 identical over 9 bases. This CDR3 comprises 15 residues. The J segment lost 4 bases and the V segment lost 7 bases, leaving 7 bases of the junction unmatched. In germline, CDR1 is SEHNR, CDR2 FQNEAQ (reference sequence). CDR3 region: CASNGGRATTGELFF. DNA of the CDR3: TGTGCCAGCAATGGCGGGAGGGCCACCACCGGGGAGCTGTTTTTT.

J is TRBJ2-1 and V is TRBV7-2; tentatively, D is TRBD2 (5 bases). The length of the CDR3 is 15 residues. Germline-derived CDR1 and CDR2 are SGHTA and FQGNSA. The ends were cut back, 3 bases at V and 2 bases at J, with 11 bases in the middle. CDR3 sequence (DNA): TGTGCCAGCAGCTTGGCAGGAGGCGCCTACAATGAGCAGTTCTTC. Protein product: CASSLAGGAYNEQFF.

This clone was seen more than once but under ten times. The same CDR3 arises from other DNA sequences in this sample as well. The chain carries TRBV13 and TRBJ2-7; 11 bases map to TRBD2. This CDR3 spans 14 amino acids. Losses at the gene ends were 2 bases for V and 3 bases for J; bases not matched to a gene: 0. From germline, CDR1 is PRHDT and CDR2 FYEKMQ (reference sequence). CDR3 sequence: CASSLTSGSYEQYF. CDR3 nucleotide sequence: TGTGCCAGCAGCTTAACTAGCGGGAGCTACGAGCAGTACTTC.

The rearrangement joins TRBV7-6 to TRBJ2-7; TRBD1 aligns across 8 bases. The CDR3 runs 14 residues. In germline, CDR1 is SGHVS, CDR2 FNYEAQ. Trimming at V came to 5 bases and at J to 2 bases, leaving 5 bases not matched to a gene. The CDR3 loop is CASSEDRATYEQYF. The CDR3 bases are TGTGCCAGCAGCGAGGACAGGGCAACCTACGAGCAGTACTTC. The whole variable domain, filled in from reference TRBV7-6 and TRBJ2-7, reads GAGVSQSPRYKVTKRGQDVALRCDPISGHVSLYWYRQALGQGPEFLTYFNYEAQQDKSGLPNDRFSAERPEGSISTLTIQRTEQRDSAMYRCASSEDRATYEQYFGPGTRLTVT.

This clone was seen a handful of times. The chain couples TRBV13 to TRBJ1-5; D might be TRBD1 (5 bases). The CDR3 contains 14 residues. V was trimmed by 2 bases and J by 0 bases, leaving 5 bases between them. The germline CDR1 and CDR2 sequences are PRHDT and FYEKMQ (reference sequence). In nucleotides, the CDR3 is TGTGCCAGCAGCTTACAGGGTAGCAATCAGCCCCAGCATTTT. It yields the protein CASSLQGSNQPQHF.

CDR3 DNA: TGTGCCAGCAGTTTGGGGACAGGGGTTGGGGACACTGAAGCTTTCTTT. Its translation is CASSLGTGVGDTEAFF. The V and J genes are TRBV28 and TRBJ1-1, with 10 bases fitting TRBD1. The CDR3 length is 16 residues. Germline trimming cut 3 bases from V and 3 bases from J; bases unmatched to any gene: 7. Germline CDR1 MDHEN, CDR2 SYDVKM.

The count of this clone is one. The chain couples TRBV7-2 to TRBJ2-1, with TRBD2 matching over 9 bases. The length of the CDR3 is 14 residues. V was pared by 4 bases and J by 8 bases, with 6 bases of the junction left unmatched. The germline CDR1 and CDR2 sequences are SGHTA and FQGNSA. The CDR3 DNA reads TGTGCCAGCAGCTCGGGACTAGCTCTGGATGAGCAGTTCTTC. As protein: CASSSGLALDEQFF.

This clone was detected once. The chain employs TRBV7-8 and TRBJ1-5; 9 bases fit TRBD1. V gave up 1 base and J gave up 7 bases; unmatched junction bases: 8. The germline CDR1 and CDR2 sequences are SGHVS and FQNEAQ. This CDR3 contains 16 residues. CDR3 sequence reads: CASSLGGQGSLQPQHF. DNA for the CDR3: TGTGCCAGCAGCTTAGGGGGACAGGGATCCCTACAGCCCCAGCATTTT.

The chain has TRBV18 and TRBJ2-1, with 7 bases matching TRBD2. CDR1 is KGHSH and CDR2 is LQKENI in the germline V gene. This CDR3 has 15 residues. The V and J ends lost 6 bases and 2 bases, in that order; junction bases with no gene match: 7. The CDR3 sequence: CASSATSDTYNEQFF. CDR3 DNA: TGTGCCAGCTCCGCTACTAGCGATACCTACAATGAGCAGTTCTTC.

The J gene is TRBJ2-1, the V gene TRBV3-1 (or the pseudogene TRBV3-2); weak D call: TRBD2 (6 bases). The germline V and J ends were trimmed by 4 bases and 5 bases, with 15 bases remaining between them. The germline CDR1 and CDR2 sequences are LGHDT and YNNKEL (reference sequence). The CDR3 runs to 15 residues. The CDR3 loop reads CASSRTLGLNNEQFF. The DNA for the CDR3 is TGTGCCAGCAGCCGAACCCTGGGACTGAACAATGAGCAGTTCTTC.

The J gene is TRBJ2-3, the V gene TRBV24-1, with TRBD2 matching 11 bases. The CDR3 is made up of 16 amino acids. V lost 4 bases and J lost 8; bases outside the gene matches: 10. Germline V gives CDR1 KGHDR, CDR2 SFDVKD. CDR3 nucleotide sequence: TGTGCCACCAGTGACCATGGGACTAGCGGTGAGCGTACGCAGTATTTT. It yields the protein CATSDHGTSGERTQYF.

With respect to this clone: One end of the junction is discordant with germline, which a read error may explain. The chain joins TRBV5-6 to TRBJ2-3; TRBD1 matches 9 bases. The CDR3 is 16 amino acids. Germline CDR1 is SGHDT and CDR2 is YYEEEE. The CDR3 DNA reads as TGTGCCAGCAGATTGGGCCGGGACAGGGCGACAGATACGCAGTATTTT. It specifies CASRLGRDRATDTQYF.

V is TRBV28 and J is TRBJ2-7; D uncertain. V lost 5 bases and J lost 3, with 11 bases in between. This CDR3 has 13 amino acids. The germline gives CDR1 MDHEN, CDR2 SYDVKM. The CDR3 reads CASSPPLFYEQYF. CDR3 DNA sequence: TGTGCCAGCAGTCCCCCACTCTTCTACGAGCAGTACTTC.

This sequence joins TRBV19 and TRBJ2-3, with TRBD1 identical over 7 bases. Trimming removed 10 bases from V and 2 bases from J; junction bases left unmatched: 9. Germline V gene sequence: CDR1 LNHDA, CDR2 SQIVND (reference sequence). The CDR3 is made up of 14 amino acids. The CDR3 here is CATSPGQITDTQYF. In DNA form, the CDR3 reads TGTGCCACCTCCCCGGGACAGATCACAGATACGCAGTATTTT.

Comment on this clone: The junction and the germline gene differ at one end; a read error may be behind it. The rearrangement links TRBV25-1 to TRBJ2-5, with TRBD1 as a possible D gene (6 bases). The germline CDR1 and CDR2 sequences are MGHDK and SYGVNS. This CDR3 has 11 residues. The CDR3 reads CASSRAGQPHF. DNA of the CDR3: TGTGCCAGCAGTCGCGCAGGACAGCCTCACTTC.

The chain recombines TRBV3-1 (or the pseudogene TRBV3-2) with TRBJ1-1; D remains ambiguous. Trimming took 5 bases from V and 10 from J, leaving 17 bases between them. CDR3 size: 13 residues. Germline V CDR1 and CDR2: LGHDT, YNNKEL (reference sequence). The CDR3 DNA reads as TGTGCCAGCAGCTCGCGGGGTGAAGCCCCAGCTTTCTTT. This translates into CASSSRGEAPAFF.

The chain employs TRBV5-1 and TRBJ1-1; possible D gene TRBD1, 6 bases. The germline V gene has CDR1 SGHRS and CDR2 YFSETQ. Trimming pared 4 bases from V and 1 base from J, leaving 11 bases between. CDR3 length: 14 residues. CDR3 bases: TGCGCCAGCAGCCTGACGACAGGGAACACTGAAGCTTTCTTT. Its protein product is CASSLTTGNTEAFF.

This clone has just one count. The chain has TRBV28 and TRBJ2-3; 7 bases align to TRBD2. The length of the CDR3 is 14 residues. Germline V lookup: CDR1 MDHEN, CDR2 SYDVKM. With V trimmed by 2 bases and J by 3 bases, 2 bases remained unmatched. CDR3: CASSLASGTDTQYF. CDR3 sequence (DNA): TGTGCCAGCAGTTTAGCTAGCGGAACAGATACGCAGTATTTT.

This clone was detected once. This chain joins TRBV24-1 and TRBJ2-1, with D unresolved. CDR3 length equals 12 residues. Trimming pared 5 bases from V and 6 bases from J, leaving 7 bases between. Looked up from germline, CDR1 is KGHDR and CDR2 is SFDVKD. The CDR3 DNA sequence: TGTGCCACCAGTGCGCGGATCAATGAGCAGTTCTTC. The encoded protein is CATSARINEQFF.

The rearrangement uses TRBV19 and TRBJ1-3; TRBD1 matches at 7 bases. The germline CDR1 and CDR2 sequences are LNHDA and SQIVND (reference sequence). The CDR3 covers 16 residues. With 5 bases clipped from V and 4 bases from J, the junction kept 11 bases outside the gene matches. As DNA, the CDR3 is TGTGCCAGTAGTCCAAACAGGGGTCTTCCAGGAAACACCATATATTTT. It yields the protein CASSPNRGLPGNTIYF.

The chain links TRBV14 to TRBJ2-1; 9 nucleotides match TRBD2. This CDR3 has 16 residues. The J segment lost 2 bases and the V segment lost 1 base, leaving 3 bases of the junction unmatched. Germline CDR1 and CDR2: SGHDN and FVKESK. CDR3 coding DNA: TGTGCCAGCAGCCAAGTAACTAGCGGGCCCTACAATGAGCAGTTCTTC. Its translation: CASSQVTSGPYNEQFF.

The chain couples TRBV14 to TRBJ1-2; 9 positions match TRBD1. CDR3 size: 14 residues. Germline-derived CDR1 and CDR2 are SGHDN and FVKESK. With 2 bases clipped from V and 4 bases from J, the junction kept 2 bases outside the gene matches. The CDR3 loop reads CASSQQQGAYGYTF. The CDR3 region has the DNA TGTGCCAGCAGCCAACAACAGGGGGCCTATGGCTACACCTTC.

The rearrangement links TRBV10-3 to TRBJ1-3, with D unclear. The CDR3 has 15 residues. Germline CDR1 and CDR2: ENHRY and SYGVKD. V lost 1 base and J 0 bases, leaving 7 bases between the germline ends. CDR3 in DNA: TGTGCCATCAGTGAGTTCGGGAACTCTGGAAACACCATATATTTT. Translated, it gives CAISEFGNSGNTIYF.

The J gene is TRBJ2-7, the V gene TRBV15; D is possibly TRBD1 (5 bases). The CDR3 sequence is 14 residues long. Trimming shortened V by 5 bases and J by 3 bases, and 14 bases separated the two germline ends. Germline V lookup: CDR1 LNHNV, CDR2 YYDKDF (reference sequence). CDR3 protein: CATSLGWGLYEQYF. In DNA form, the CDR3 reads TGTGCCACCAGCCTGGGCTGGGGCCTCTACGAGCAGTACTTC.

The chain couples TRBV10-1 to TRBJ2-7; D is possibly TRBD1 (6 bases). This CDR3 spans 14 amino acids. In germline, CDR1 is WNHNN, CDR2 SYGVQD (reference sequence). With 4 bases removed from V and 2 bases from J, the gap between germline ends came to 12 bases. DNA of the CDR3: TGCGCCAGCAGTGCCGGGACAACTACCTACGAGCAGTACTTC. Its translation is CASSAGTTTYEQYF.

This chain uses TRBV7-6 with TRBJ2-5; TRBD2 agrees at 14 bases. CDR1 SGHVS and CDR2 FNYEAQ come from the germline V gene. V shed 2 bases and J 5 bases; nucleotides not matched to a gene: 7. The CDR3 is made up of 17 amino acids. CDR3 DNA sequence: TGTGCCAGCAGCTTAAGTGGGACTAGCGGGAGCAAGGAGACCCAGTACTTC. It codes for CASSLSGTSGSKETQYF.

The rearrangement uses TRBV12-3 or TRBV12-4 and TRBJ1-2; TRBD1 agrees at 7 bases. Trimming cost V 4 bases and J 4 bases; bases outside gene matches: 3. This CDR3 is 13 amino acids long. The chain's CDR3 is CASSSTGVYGYTF. CDR3 DNA sequence: TGTGCCAGCAGTTCTACAGGGGTCTATGGCTACACCTTC.

This clone was observed a handful of times. The chain is built from TRBV27 and TRBJ2-5, with 12 bases matching TRBD2. This CDR3 region has 17 residues. Looked up from germline, CDR1 is MNHEY and CDR2 is SMNVEV (reference sequence). J gave up 4 bases and V 5 bases, and 11 bases lay outside the gene matches. The CDR3, as DNA: TGTGCCAGCAGTCGTAGGGGACTAGCGGGTATTGGAGAGACCCAGTACTTC. Translating gives CASSRRGLAGIGETQYF.